The clone carrying this TCR beta chain was picked up a small number of times. What it binds is unknown. This specimen comes from a study of blood T cells in healthy people across ages. Whole-study results and caveats: TCR beta diversity per million T cells fell roughly linearly with age. Naive CD4+ cell counts and diversity both ran higher in long-lived than in aged donors.

With a J-beta primer mix and a sample-barcoded 5' primer, a second PCR ran 7 to 11 cycles. In TCRdb, the 5' RACE reads were re-called with MiXCR into one record per CDR3 protein. The sample holds about 800,000 distinct CDR3 sequences; just under 25% are singletons and the top ten take approximately 3.7%. Trimming took 1 base from V and 1 from J, leaving 13 bases between them. The CDR3 sequence is 16 residues long. Germline V lookup: CDR1 SEHNR, CDR2 FQNEAQ (reference sequence). These same records also appear under a second study, on T cells of mothers and their children.

J is TRBJ1-1 and V is TRBV7-9; no clear D. The sample consisted of blood. This clonotype was sampled from a boy younger than 18 in good health. CDR3 sequence: CASSLVGGLGNTEAFF. The CDR3, as DNA: TGTGCCAGCAGCTTAGTGGGCGGGCTGGGGAACACTGAAGCTTTCTTT. The full variable domain, its missing parts supplied by reference TRBV7-9 and TRBJ1-1, is DTGVSQNPRHKITKRGQNVTFRCDPISEHNRLYWYRQTLGQGPEFLTYFQNEAQLEKSRLLSDRFSAERPKGSFSTLEIQRTEQGDSAMYLCASSLVGGLGNTEAFFGQGTRLTVV.